This is a list of T cell receptor beta chains from one sample in a study of blood T cell repertoires in COVID-19. Profiling relied on immunoSEQ multiplex PCR, and the TCRdb table lists in-frame clones only, not all of them. Here the sample spans 140,000 to 150,000 clones, around nine tenths being singletons. The material sequenced was PBMCs or T cells enriched from blood (not recorded which). The receptors come from a woman aged 25 to 39 with acute COVID-19. The CDR3 runs from the conserved cysteine through the conserved F or W. A D gene is named only where the DNA matches it firmly. A row's size may be missing; if present it is once, few, many or a size class.

>NA|TRBJ1-5|TRBV15|NA
CATSRGQGGRGHQPQHF
TGTGCCACCAGCAGAGGGCAGGGAGGTCGGGGACATCAGCCCCAGCATTTT
>TRBD2|TRBJ2-3|TRBV5-4|NA
CASSSKRREGHTDTQYF
TGTGCCAGCAGCTCCAAACGGCGGGAGGGACACACAGATACGCAGTATTTT
>TRBD1|TRBJ2-2|TRBV6-5|NA
CASSSTGGSSGELFF
TGTGCCAGCAGTTCCACAGGGGGTTCATCCGGGGAGCTGTTTTTT
>NA|TRBJ2-7|TRBV5-1|few
CASSQQGGIYEQYF
TGCGCCAGCAGCCAACAGGGGGGGATCTACGAGCAGTACTTC
>TRBD1|TRBJ1-4|TRBV7-9|NA
CASSDPGQFYNEKLFF
TGTGCCAGCAGCGATCCGGGACAGTTTTATAATGAAAAACTGTTTTTT
>TRBD2|TRBJ2-1|TRBV27|NA
CASRITGTSGNNEQFF
TGTGCCAGCAGAATTACCGGGACTAGCGGGAACAATGAGCAGTTCTTC
>TRBD2|TRBJ2-1|TRBV5-1|NA
CASSTFSGSSYNEQFF
TGCGCCAGCAGCACCTTTAGCGGGAGCTCCTACAATGAGCAGTTCTTC
>TRBD1|TRBJ1-2|TRBV28|NA
CASSLWTGALYGYTF
TGTGCCAGCAGTCTGTGGACAGGAGCACTCTATGGCTACACCTTC
>TRBD1|TRBJ2-7|TRBV18|NA
CASSRTQGTAYEQYF
TGTGCCAGCTCACGTACACAGGGGACCGCCTACGAGCAGTACTTC
>TRBD1|TRBJ2-2|TRBV11-3|NA
CASSKSPGTVTGELFF
TGTGCCAGCAGCAAAAGTCCCGGGACAGTGACCGGGGAGCTGTTTTTT
>NA|TRBJ2-7|TRBV4-3|NA
CASSQVVGSMGGHEQYF
TGCGCCAGCAGCCAAGTGGTGGGATCGATGGGGGGTCACGAGCAGTACTTC
>NA|TRBJ2-7|TRBV30|NA
CAWSVWPRQGTYEQYF
TGTGCCTGGAGTGTGTGGCCCCGGCAGGGTACCTACGAGCAGTACTTC
>NA|TRBJ2-1|TRBV27|NA
CASSLFLSGSSYNEQFF
TGTGCCAGCAGTTTATTTCTTTCGGGAAGCTCCTACAATGAGCAGTTCTTC
>TRBD1|TRBJ1-2|TRBV5-4|few
CASSTDRVYGYTF
TGTGCCAGCAGCACGGACAGGGTATATGGCTACACCTTC
>NA|TRBJ2-7|TRBV12-3/TRBV12-4|NA
CASSLGDTYEQYF
TGTGCCAGCAGTTTGGGCGATACCTACGAGCAGTACTTC
>TRBD2|TRBJ2-1|TRBV6-1|NA
CASSEGEWDYYNEQFF
TGTGCCAGCAGTGAAGGAGAGTGGGACTATTACAATGAGCAGTTCTTC
>NA|TRBJ2-2|TRBV7-9|NA
CASSRGTNTGELFF
TGTGCCAGCAGCCGCGGTACGAACACCGGGGAGCTGTTTTTT
>TRBD1|TRBJ2-7|TRBV11-2|NA
CASSLDHPLLGGTGTYEQYF
TGTGCCAGCAGCTTAGATCACCCCCTATTGGGCGGGACAGGGACCTACGAGCAGTACTTC
>NA|TRBJ1-3|TRBV10-3|NA
CAISESRSGNTIYF
TGTGCCATCAGTGAGTCCCGCTCTGGAAACACCATATATTTT
>NA|TRBJ2-1|TRBV7-9|NA
CASSFGAALPYNEQFF
TGTGCCAGCAGCTTCGGAGCGGCGCTCCCCTACAATGAGCAGTTCTTC
>NA|TRBJ1-5|TRBV9|NA
CASSVGARGDQPQHF
TGTGCCAGCAGCGTAGGAGCCCGGGGGGATCAGCCCCAGCATTTT
>NA|TRBJ2-1|TRBV7-3|NA
CASSLYRESEQFF
TGTGCCAGCAGCCTCTATAGGGAGAGTGAGCAGTTCTTC
>NA|TRBJ2-3|TRBV6-5|NA
CASSREVRGTDTQYF
TGTGCCAGCAGTCGTGAGGTGAGAGGAACAGATACGCAGTATTTT
>TRBD2|TRBJ2-3|TRBV11-2|NA
CASSPNSGLNADTQYF
TGTGCCAGCAGCCCAAATAGCGGGTTGAACGCAGATACGCAGTATTTT
>NA|TRBJ2-5|TRBV18|once
CASSHLTDGETQYF
TGTGCCAGCTCACACCTTACCGACGGGGAGACCCAGTACTTC
>NA|TRBJ1-5|TRBV5-4|NA
CASSLSLDQPQHF
TGTGCCAGCAGCTTGTCTTTAGATCAGCCCCAGCATTTT
>TRBD1|TRBJ2-4|TRBV4-1|NA
CASSPVWDRVVFKNIQYF
TGCGCCAGCAGCCCCGTGTGGGACAGGGTTGTTTTCAAAAACATTCAGTACTTC